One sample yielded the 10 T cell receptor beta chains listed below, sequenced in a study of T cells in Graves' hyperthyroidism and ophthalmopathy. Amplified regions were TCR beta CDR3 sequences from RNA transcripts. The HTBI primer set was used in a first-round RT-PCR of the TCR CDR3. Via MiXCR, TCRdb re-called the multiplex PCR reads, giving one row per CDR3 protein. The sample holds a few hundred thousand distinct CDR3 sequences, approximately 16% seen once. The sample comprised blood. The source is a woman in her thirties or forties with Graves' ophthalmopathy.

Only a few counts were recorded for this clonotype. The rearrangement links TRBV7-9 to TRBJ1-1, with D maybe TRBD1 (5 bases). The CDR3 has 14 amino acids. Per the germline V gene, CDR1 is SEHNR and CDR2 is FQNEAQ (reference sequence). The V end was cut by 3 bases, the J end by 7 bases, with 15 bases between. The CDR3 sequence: CASSFTQGRSEAFF. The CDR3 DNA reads TGTGCCAGCAGCTTTACCCAGGGCCGTAGTGAAGCTTTCTTT.

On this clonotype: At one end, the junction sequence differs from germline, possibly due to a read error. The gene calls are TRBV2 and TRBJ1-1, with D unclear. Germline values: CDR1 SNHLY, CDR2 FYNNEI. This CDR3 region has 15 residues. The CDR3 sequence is CASSERARGNTEASF. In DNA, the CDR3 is TGTGCCAGCAGTGAAAGGGCTAGAGGGAACACTGAAGCTTCCTTT.

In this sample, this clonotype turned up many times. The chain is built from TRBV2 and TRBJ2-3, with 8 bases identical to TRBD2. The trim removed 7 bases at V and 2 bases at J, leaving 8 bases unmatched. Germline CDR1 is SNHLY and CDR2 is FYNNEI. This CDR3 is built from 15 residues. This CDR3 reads CASKGLAGHTDTQYF. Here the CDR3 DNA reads TGTGCCAGCAAGGGGCTAGCGGGTCACACAGATACGCAGTATTTT.

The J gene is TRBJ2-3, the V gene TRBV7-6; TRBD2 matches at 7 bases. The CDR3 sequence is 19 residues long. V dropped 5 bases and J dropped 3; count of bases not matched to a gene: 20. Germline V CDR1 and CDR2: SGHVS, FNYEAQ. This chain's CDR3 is CASSPAAWEGLFATDTQYF. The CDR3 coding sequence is TGTGCCAGCAGCCCAGCTGCGTGGGAGGGCCTTTTTGCGACAGATACGCAGTATTTT.

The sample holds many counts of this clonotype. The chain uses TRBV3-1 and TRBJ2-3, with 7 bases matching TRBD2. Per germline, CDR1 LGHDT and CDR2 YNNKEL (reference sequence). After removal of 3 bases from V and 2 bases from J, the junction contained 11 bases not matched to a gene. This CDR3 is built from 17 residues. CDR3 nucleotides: TGTGCCAGCAGCCAGGGAGGAGCGGGAAGGGACACAGATACGCAGTATTTT. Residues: CASSQGGAGRDTDTQYF.

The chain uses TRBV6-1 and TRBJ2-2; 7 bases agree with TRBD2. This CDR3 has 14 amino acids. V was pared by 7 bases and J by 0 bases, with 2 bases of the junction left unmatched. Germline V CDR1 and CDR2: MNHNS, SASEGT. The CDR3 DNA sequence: TGTGCCAGCAAGCGGGGCCCGAACACCGGGGAGCTGTTTTTT. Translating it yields CASKRGPNTGELFF.

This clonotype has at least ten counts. As DNA, the CDR3 is TGTGCCAGCAGCTTGAATCCGGCGACAGGATTGATAGGGAACACTGAAGCTTTCTTT. Translating it yields CASSLNPATGLIGNTEAFF. The gene calls are TRBV5-5 and TRBJ1-1; D is possibly TRBD1 (6 bases). Per germline, CDR1 SGHKS and CDR2 YYEKEE (reference sequence). The V end lost 1 base, the J end lost 1 base, and 23 bases lay between the germline ends. The CDR3 consists of 19 residues.

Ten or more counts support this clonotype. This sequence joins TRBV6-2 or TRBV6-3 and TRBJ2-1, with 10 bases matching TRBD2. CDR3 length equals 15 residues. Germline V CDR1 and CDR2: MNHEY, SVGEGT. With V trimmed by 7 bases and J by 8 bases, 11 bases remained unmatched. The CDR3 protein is CASNKAGGQRDEQFF. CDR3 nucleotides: TGTGCCAGCAACAAAGCGGGAGGGCAACGGGATGAGCAGTTCTTC.

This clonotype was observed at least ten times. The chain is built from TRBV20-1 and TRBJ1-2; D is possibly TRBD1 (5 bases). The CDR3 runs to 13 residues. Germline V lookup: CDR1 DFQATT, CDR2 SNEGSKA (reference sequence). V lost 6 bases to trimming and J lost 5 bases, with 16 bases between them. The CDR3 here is CSASRGVEYGYTF. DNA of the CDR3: TGCAGTGCCAGTCGGGGGGTCGAATATGGCTACACCTTC.

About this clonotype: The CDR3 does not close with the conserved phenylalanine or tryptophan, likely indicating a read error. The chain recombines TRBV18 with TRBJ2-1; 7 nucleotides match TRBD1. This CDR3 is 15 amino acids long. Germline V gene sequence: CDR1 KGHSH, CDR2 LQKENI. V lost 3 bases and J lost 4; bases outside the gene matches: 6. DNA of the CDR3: TGTGCCAGCTCACCGCCCCCGGGACAGTACAATGAGCAGTTCCTC. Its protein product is CASSPPPGQYNEQFL.